The clone carrying this T cell receptor (beta chain) was recorded only once. The ends lost 3 bases at V and 5 bases at J; junction bases unmatched: 5. CDR3 length: 14 amino acids. Germline V gene lookup returns CDR1 SGHRS and CDR2 YFSETQ. These data originate in a study of blood T cell repertoires in COVID-19. The authors' processing: Quantification of nucleated cells was approximated via reference gene primer amplification. TCRdb keeps only in-frame clones here, not all; method: immunoSEQ multiplex PCR. The DNA was the basis for D and trimming; V, J and clone size are from that table. The data contain some 150,000 clones, around 90% of them singletons.

Input material: peripheral blood. The TCR originated in a woman aged 60 to 75 with active or convalescent COVID-19. The chain combines TRBV5-1 with TRBJ2-5, with 9 bases fitting TRBD1. This CDR3 is CASSYRDRAETQYF. For the CDR3, the DNA is TGCGCCAGCAGCTACCGGGACAGGGCTGAGACCCAGTACTTC.